The source of this T cell receptor beta chain is a study of blood T cell repertoires in COVID-19. For the study at large: Samples representing acute and convalescent COVID-19 were sourced from the United States, Italy and Spain. From T cells, B-cell-depleted T cells, or PBMCs came the material, which was cDNA or gDNA.

Germline assignment: CDR1 SGHKS and CDR2 YYEKEE (reference sequence). CDR3 length: 16 amino acids. Trimming at V came to 7 bases and at J to 2 bases, leaving 8 bases not matched to a gene. As handled by the study authors: Using reference gene primer amplification, nucleated cell counts were estimated. Generated by immunoSEQ multiplex PCR, the TCRdb table keeps only in-frame clones and is missing some. V and J calls and clone size are as listed in that table; D and trimming were resolved from the DNA. The sample consists of some 140,000 clones, approximately 89% of them appearing once. Sequenced sample: peripheral blood. The chain uses TRBV5-5 and TRBJ2-3; 12 bases agree with TRBD1. The TCR sequence derives from a human donor in a cohort sampled during active COVID-19. CDR3 coding DNA: TGTGCCAGCCTACCGGGACAGGGGGCTTTCACAGATACGCAGTATTTT. The encoded protein is CASLPGQGAFTDTQYF.